This is a list of T cell receptor beta chains from one sample in a study of PD-1 blockade in classical Hodgkin lymphoma. Generated by immunoSEQ multiplex PCR, the TCRdb table keeps only in-frame clones and is missing some. The sample carries 20,000 to 25,000 clones, roughly two thirds recorded once. Sequenced here: peripheral blood mononuclear cells (PBMCs), sampled at baseline. These receptors came from a human donor with classical Hodgkin lymphoma. Each CDR3 is given with its conserved first and last residue. Some rows mark clone size as missing; the rest say once, few, many or name a class of expanded clone.

16 few TRBJ1-2 TRBV19 CASSFLGTGEMNGYTF
16 few TRBJ2-3 TRBV4-1 CASSQDSGGSTDTQYF
15 - TRBJ2-5 TRBV29-1 CSVGGGQGAKETQYF
15 - TRBJ1-4 TRBV10-3 CAISLGQGMDEKLFF
16 - TRBJ2-3 TRBV6-1 CASSDKGREGTDTQYF
14 - TRBJ2-5 TRBV7-9 CAEVHPGEGETQYF
18 - TRBJ1-5 TRBV2 CASSETRLTGQGNQPQHF
17 - TRBJ2-1 TRBV4-3 CASSQEFGGPQYTEQFF
13 - TRBJ1-3 TRBV29-1 CSVGQGVGNTIYF
16 - TRBJ1-5 TRBV6-6 CASSLIDRGPLRAQHF
15 - TRBJ2-3 TRBV7-9 CASSLDVGGTDTQYF
15 - TRBJ1-5 TRBV4-1 CASSQDRGQGQPQHF
13 once TRBJ1-2 TRBV19 CASSILQGIGYTF
14 - TRBJ2-2 TRBV10-3 CAIAASGGTGELFF
15 once TRBJ2-3 TRBV7-2 CASSPRQGNTDTQYF
14 few TRBJ2-5 TRBV5-1 CASSLVAMGETQYF
12 - TRBJ2-3 TRBV19 CASGFLADTQYF
19 - TRBJ2-3 TRBV28 CASMGKPGQGSLPTDTQYF
16 - TRBJ1-6 TRBV7-2 CASSPQTTNNNSPLHF
15 - TRBJ2-3 TRBV19 CASSWSGSLGDTQYF
13 - TRBJ1-2 TRBV6-1 CASSDPSNYGYTF
8 few TRBJ1-1 TRBV28 CASSTAFF
17 - TRBJ1-1 TRBV5-1 CASSFSPGVVMNTEAFF
15 - TRBJ2-1 TRBV30 CAWNVGVGSYNEQFF
16 - TRBJ2-1 TRBV9 CASSVDRGSSYNEQFF
12 - TRBJ1-4 TRBV4-2 CASRFSGEKLFF
13 few TRBJ2-6 TRBV5-6 CASSLGQLNVLTF
14 - TRBJ1-2 TRBV19 CASSILSSEVGYTF
16 few TRBJ2-7 TRBV6-4 CASTGRLHGTRYEQYF
15 - TRBJ2-7 TRBV5-1 CASSLSSGDSYEQYF
17 few TRBJ2-2 TRBV4-3 CASSQVSPGPITGELFF
14 - TRBJ1-3 TRBV28 CASSFQGGGNTIYF
16 few TRBJ2-2 TRBV19 CASSSLAGATNGELFF
17 - TRBJ1-2 TRBV4-3 CASSLGASGQSNYGYTF
15 few TRBJ2-7 TRBV28 CATSVLGGNHYEQYF
15 once TRBJ2-1 TRBV29-1 CSVEETGAPYNEQFF
16 - TRBJ1-6 TRBV6-1 CASSEGRDRSNSPLHF
12 - TRBJ1-5 TRBV7-9 CASSSGAQPQHF
14 - TRBJ2-2 TRBV5-1 CASSPGTVNGELFF
11 - TRBJ2-1 TRBV6-6 CASSLGGEQFF
15 - TRBJ2-1 TRBV5-4 CASSHGTHSYNEQFF
15 - TRBJ1-5 TRBV19 CASSIIEVSNQPQHF
13 - TRBJ2-7 TRBV29-1 CKTTGKLTYEQYF
16 - TRBJ2-3 TRBV5-8 CASSLYSPAGTDTQYF
20 - TRBJ1-5 TRBV28 CASSLGLAGQGARSNQPQHF
13 - TRBJ2-3 TRBV27 CASSLQGPDTQYF
13 few TRBJ2-5 TRBV15 CATGQDGQETQYF
16 - TRBJ2-4 TRBV10-3 CATGTSGGTRGNIQYF
12 few TRBJ1-5 TRBV7-3 CASSLVCQPQHF
13 - TRBJ2-3 TRBV6-1 CASSETFTDTQYF
13 - TRBJ1-5 TRBV29-1 CSVGTDPGQPQHF
15 - TRBJ2-3 TRBV11-2 CASSLALASTDTQYF
16 - TRBJ2-2 TRBV2 CASSGVEGGVPGELFF
13 - TRBJ2-1 TRBV10-3 CAIREGQGSEQFF
16 - TRBJ1-4 TRBV28 CASSLSTDRGVEKLFF
13 - TRBJ2-1 TRBV28 CASSLPLQGEQFF
13 - TRBJ2-5 TRBV5-4 CASSSRVRETQYF
14 once TRBJ1-2 TRBV15 CATSRGDRDYGYTF
16 - TRBJ2-2 TRBV5-4 CASSSGLAGATGELFF
15 - TRBJ2-5 TRBV7-9 CASSSRLRVQETQYF